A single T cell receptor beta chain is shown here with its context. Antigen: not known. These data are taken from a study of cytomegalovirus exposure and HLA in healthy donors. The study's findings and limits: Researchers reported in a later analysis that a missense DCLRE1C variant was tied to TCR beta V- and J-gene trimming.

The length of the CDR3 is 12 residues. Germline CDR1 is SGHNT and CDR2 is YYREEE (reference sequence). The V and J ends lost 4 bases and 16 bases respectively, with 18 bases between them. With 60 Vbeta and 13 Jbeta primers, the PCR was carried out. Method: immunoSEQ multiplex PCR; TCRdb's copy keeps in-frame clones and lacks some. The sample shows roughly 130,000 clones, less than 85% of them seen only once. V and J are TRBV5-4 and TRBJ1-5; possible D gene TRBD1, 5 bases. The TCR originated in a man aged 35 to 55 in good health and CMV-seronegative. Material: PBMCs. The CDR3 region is CASSGDGGIQHF. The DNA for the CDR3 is TGTGCCAGCAGCGGGGACGGGGGTATCCAACATTTT.